The 2 T cell receptor beta chains in this list originate from one sample, sequenced in a study of cytomegalovirus exposure and HLA in healthy donors. The PCR had 60 Vbeta and 13 Jbeta primers. The method was immunoSEQ multiplex PCR; TCRdb's version includes in-frame clones alone and lacks a portion of them. The sample shows about 170,000 clones, about 82% of them seen only once. Sequenced: PBMCs. These receptors were collected from a female donor in good health and CMV-seronegative.

The chain recombines TRBV28 with TRBJ2-5; 12 nucleotides agree with TRBD2. The germline V gene encodes CDR1 MDHEN and CDR2 SYDVKM. Losses at the gene ends were 7 bases for V and 2 bases for J; bases not matched to a gene: 5. This CDR3 is 15 amino acids long. The DNA for the CDR3 is TGTGCCAGCAAAACTAGCGGGAGGCAACAAGAGACCCAGTACTTC. Protein: CASKTSGRQQETQYF.

The chain uses TRBV4-1 and TRBJ2-1; 7 nucleotides match TRBD1. From germline, CDR1 is MGHRA and CDR2 YSYEKL. The CDR3 loop spans 13 amino acids. V gave up 0 bases and J gave up 9 bases; unmatched junction bases: 2. The DNA for the CDR3 is TGCGCCAGCAGCCAAGATCGACAGGGTGAGCAGTTCTTC. This codes for CASSQDRQGEQFF.